This is a list of T cell receptor beta chains from one sample in a study of cytomegalovirus exposure and HLA in healthy donors. Sequencing was performed with immunoSEQ multiplex PCR; in TCRdb, only in-frame clones are kept and a portion is missing. Of around 100,000 clones in the sample, 55% to 75% were seen once. Sequencing used PBMCs. The receptors here all came from a woman between 18 and 30 years old in good health and CMV-seropositive. The CDR3 runs from the conserved cysteine through the conserved F or W. A D gene is named only where the DNA matches it firmly. The size entry is marked missing in some rows and otherwise reads once, few, many or a size class.

TRBD1	TRBV11-1	16	NA	TRBJ1-1	CASSPVRGRAETEAFF	TGTGCCAGCAGCCCTGTCAGGGGGCGTGCAGAAACTGAAGCTTTCTTT
NA	TRBV9	15	few	TRBJ2-2	CASSPGTLSAGELFF	TGTGCCAGCAGCCCCGGGACATTGAGTGCCGGGGAGCTGTTTTTT
NA	TRBV5-1	12	few	TRBJ2-1	CASSLSTNEQFF	TGCGCCAGCAGCTTGAGCACTAATGAGCAGTTCTTC
TRBD2	TRBV5-1	15	few	TRBJ2-1	CASSLSLAGGNEQFF	TGCGCCAGCAGCTTGAGTCTAGCGGGAGGGAATGAGCAGTTCTTC
TRBD2	TRBV4-2	19	few	TRBJ2-3	CASSLLGAGGGRGADTQYF	TGTGCCAGCAGCCTTTTGGGAGCGGGGGGGGGCCGGGGGGCAGATACGCAGTATTTT
NA	TRBV9	15	NA	TRBJ2-2	CASSPSRQLTGELFF	TGTGCCAGCAGCCCATCTCGACAGCTCACCGGGGAGCTGTTTTTT
NA	TRBV9	15	once	TRBJ1-1	CASSYGQTFGTEAFF	TGTGCCAGCAGTTACGGACAGACGTTTGGGACTGAAGCTTTCTTT
NA	TRBV18	17	NA	TRBJ2-7	CASSPAPTGQGSYEQYF	TGTGCCAGCTCACCAGCTCCAACCGGTCAGGGGTCCTACGAGCAGTACTTC
TRBD2	TRBV6-1	13	NA	TRBJ2-2	CASRPSGTGELFF	TGTGCCAGCAGGCCTAGCGGGACCGGGGAGCTGTTTTTT
NA	TRBV4-3	16	NA	TRBJ2-2	CASSREAAAGTGELFF	TGCGCCAGCAGCCGGGAGGCAGCGGCTGGAACCGGGGAGCTGTTTTTT
NA	TRBV7-2	13	few	TRBJ1-2	CASSLARVYGYTF	TGTGCCAGCAGCTTAGCTCGAGTATATGGCTACACCTTC
NA	TRBV7-7	18	few	TRBJ2-2	CASSLALMTALTFGELFF	TGTGCCAGCAGCTTAGCGCTTATGACAGCCTTAACATTCGGGGAGCTGTTTTTT
NA	TRBV6-1	15	NA	TRBJ1-4	CANSEAQGGHEKLFF	TGTGCCAACAGTGAAGCTCAGGGAGGCCATGAAAAACTGTTTTTT
NA	TRBV6-6	15	large	TRBJ1-6	CASSPTTLPNSPLHF	TGTGCCAGCAGTCCCACGACTCTCCCTAATTCACCCCTCCACTTT
TRBD2	TRBV19	15	NA	TRBJ2-1	CASTKKGTSVNEQFF	TGTGCCAGTACCAAAAAGGGGACTAGCGTTAATGAGCAGTTCTTC
TRBD1	TRBV2	13	NA	TRBJ1-3	CASPGQSGNTIYF	TGTGCCAGCCCGGGACAGTCTGGAAACACCATATATTTT
TRBD1	TRBV6-6	16	NA	TRBJ2-3	CASSPNRGQGPDTQYF	TGTGCCAGCAGTCCCAATCGCGGACAGGGCCCAGATACGCAGTATTTT
NA	TRBV10-3	13	NA	TRBJ2-7	CATEPQGTTEQYF	TGTGCCACCGAGCCACAGGGTACGACCGAGCAGTACTTC
TRBD2	TRBV2	15	few	TRBJ2-1	CASSEGGTRYNEQFF	TGTGCCAGCAGTGAGGGGGGGACCCGCTACAATGAGCAGTTCTTC
TRBD2	TRBV4-3	16	NA	TRBJ2-2	CASSQDSGGVSGELFF	TGCGCCAGCAGCCAAGATAGCGGGGGGGTCTCCGGGGAGCTGTTTTTT
NA	TRBV7-7	14	few	TRBJ2-1	CASSDSRESNEQFF	TGTGCCAGTTCTGACAGTCGAGAGTCCAATGAGCAGTTCTTC
TRBD2	TRBV7-9	15	once	TRBJ2-1	CASSFAAGGGVEQFF	TGTGCCAGCAGCTTTGCAGCGGGAGGTGGGGTTGAGCAGTTCTTC
NA	TRBV11-2	11	few	TRBJ2-5	CASSFAETQYF	TGTGCCAGCAGCTTTGCGGAGACCCAGTACTTC
TRBD2	TRBV5-6	15	NA	TRBJ2-7	CASSLWSSGPRGQYF	TGTGCCAGCAGCTTGTGGTCTAGCGGGCCCCGGGGGCAGTACTTC
NA	TRBV2	15	NA	TRBJ2-3	CASTVGGFSTDTQYF	TGTGCCAGCACCGTTGGCGGGTTTAGCACAGATACGCAGTATTTT
NA	TRBV9	14	few	TRBJ2-3	CASSGRREGDTQYF	TGTGCCAGCAGCGGCCGCAGGGAAGGGGATACGCAGTATTTT
TRBD1	TRBV7-3	15	NA	TRBJ1-3	CASSQTGGPGNTIYF	TGTGCCAGCAGCCAGACAGGGGGCCCTGGAAACACCATATATTTT
NA	TRBV27	15	NA	TRBJ2-5	CASSTIKGVPETQYF	TGTGCCAGCAGTACTATAAAGGGGGTTCCAGAGACCCAGTACTTC
TRBD2	TRBV28	14	NA	TRBJ2-1	CASSLLGTSSEQFF	TGTGCCAGCAGCCTCCTCGGGACTAGCTCTGAGCAGTTCTTC
TRBD1	TRBV19	16	NA	TRBJ2-5	CASSISAQGAGETQYF	TGTGCCAGTAGTATAAGCGCTCAGGGGGCAGGAGAGACCCAGTACTTC
NA	TRBV7-3	14	NA	TRBJ2-5	CASSPGRAQETQYF	TGTGCCAGCAGCCCAGGCAGGGCTCAAGAGACCCAGTACTTC
TRBD1	TRBV27	16	NA	TRBJ1-6	CASSAVTGVNNSPLHF	TGTGCCAGCAGTGCCGTAACAGGGGTGAATAATTCACCCCTCCACTTT
NA	TRBV5-5	13	NA	TRBJ1-1	CASSRTANTEAFF	TGTGCCAGCAGCAGGACAGCGAACACTGAAGCTTTCTTT
NA	TRBV15	14	NA	TRBJ2-3	CATSRGGATDTQYF	TGTGCCACCAGCAGAGGCGGGGCCACAGATACGCAGTATTTT
NA	TRBV7-3	16	few	TRBJ2-3	CASSLEGRGRTDTQYF	TGTGCCAGCAGCTTAGAGGGCAGGGGCCGAACAGATACGCAGTATTTT
NA	TRBV4-1	14	NA	TRBJ1-5	CASSRPGTNQPQHF	TGCGCCAGCAGCCGCCCGGGTACCAATCAGCCCCAGCATTTT
TRBD1	TRBV6-5	14	NA	TRBJ2-7	CASSLDRVSYEQYF	TGTGCCAGCAGCCTAGACAGGGTCTCCTACGAGCAGTACTTC
NA	TRBV19	12	NA	TRBJ1-2	CASSMESRGYTF	TGTGCCAGTAGCATGGAGAGTCGGGGCTACACCTTC
NA	TRBV6-5	13	once	TRBJ2-7	CASSANRRYEQYF	TGTGCCAGCAGTGCCAACAGACGCTACGAGCAGTACTTC
TRBD1	TRBV7-9	14	NA	TRBJ1-6	CASSLRTGNSPLHF	TGTGCCAGCAGCTTACGGACAGGGAATTCACCCCTCCACTTT
TRBD1	TRBV6-5	15	few	TRBJ2-7	CASRNDRAGVWEQYF	TGTGCCAGCAGAAACGACAGGGCCGGCGTATGGGAGCAGTACTTC
NA	TRBV7-6	15	NA	TRBJ2-7	CASSSRGLEVGEQYF	TGTGCCAGCAGCTCACGGGGTCTGGAAGTAGGCGAGCAGTACTTC
NA	TRBV6-5	13	many	TRBJ2-7	CASSLGLNYEQYF	TGTGCCAGCAGTTTGGGACTGAACTACGAGCAGTACTTC
NA	TRBV27	12	NA	TRBJ1-5	CASSLPPGPQHF	TGTGCCAGCAGTCTCCCCCCGGGGCCCCAGCATTTT
TRBD2	TRBV4-3	17	few	TRBJ2-3	CASSQGVTSGPTDTQYF	TGCGCCAGCAGCCAAGGAGTTACTAGCGGCCCCACAGATACGCAGTATTTT
TRBD1	TRBV7-2	15	NA	TRBJ2-7	CASSRPTGVSDEQYF	TGTGCCAGCAGCCGACCTACAGGGGTTTCGGACGAGCAGTACTTC
TRBD1	TRBV27	16	NA	TRBJ2-2	CATTRSGTGVTGELFF	TGTGCCACCACGAGGTCCGGGACAGGGGTGACCGGGGAGCTGTTTTTT
TRBD1	TRBV7-2	14	NA	TRBJ2-7	CASRRRDRGYEQYF	TGTGCCAGCAGACGCCGGGACAGGGGATACGAGCAGTACTTC
TRBD1	TRBV19	14	NA	TRBJ1-4	CASSLGQGGEKLFF	TGTGCCAGTAGTCTGGGACAGGGTGGCGAAAAACTGTTTTTT
TRBD2	TRBV9	19	NA	TRBJ2-2	CASSPPGLAGLVGTGELFF	TGTGCCAGCAGCCCCCCGGGACTAGCGGGGCTCGTGGGCACCGGGGAGCTGTTTTTT
NA	TRBV9	14	few	TRBJ2-7	CASSAAAGEYEQYF	TGTGCCAGCAGCGCCGCCGCCGGGGAATACGAGCAGTACTTC
TRBD1	TRBV7-2	16	NA	TRBJ2-2	CASSLSTGTNTGELFF	TGTGCCAGCAGCCTTTCGACAGGGACGAACACCGGGGAGCTGTTTTTT
NA	TRBV30	13	NA	TRBJ1-2	CAWSVAGFYGYTF	TGTGCCTGGAGTGTGGCGGGTTTCTATGGCTACACCTTC
NA	TRBV6-6	11	few	TRBJ2-7	CASTPGYEQYF	TGTGCCAGCACCCCCGGCTACGAGCAGTACTTC
NA	TRBV7-3	14	NA	TRBJ2-7	CASSFVPSTGKQYF	TGTGCCAGCAGCTTCGTTCCCAGCACCGGGAAGCAGTACTTC